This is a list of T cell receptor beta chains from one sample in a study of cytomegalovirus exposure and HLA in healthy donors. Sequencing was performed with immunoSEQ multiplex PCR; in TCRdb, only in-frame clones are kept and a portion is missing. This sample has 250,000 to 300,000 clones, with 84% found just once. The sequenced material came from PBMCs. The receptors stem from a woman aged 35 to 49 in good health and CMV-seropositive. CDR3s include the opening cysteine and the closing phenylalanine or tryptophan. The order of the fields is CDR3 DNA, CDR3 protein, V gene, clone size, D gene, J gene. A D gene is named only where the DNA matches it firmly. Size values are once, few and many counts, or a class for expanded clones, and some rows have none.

TGCAGCGTTGACAGAAATTGGGCTAGCGGTGGGAGTGAGCAGTTCTTC,CSVDRNWASGGSEQFF,TRBV29-1,.,TRBD2,TRBJ2-1
TGTGCCTGGAGTACGGGGGGGGCCTACAATGAGCAGTTCTTC,CAWSTGGAYNEQFF,TRBV30,few,TRBD2,TRBJ2-1
TGTGCCAGCAGAAGGACAGGGGACGGGGCCAACGTCCTGACTTTC,CASRRTGDGANVLTF,TRBV6-5,few,TRBD1,TRBJ2-6
TGTGCCTGGAGCAGCCAGGGGCCTGGCGAGCAGTACTTC,CAWSSQGPGEQYF,TRBV30,.,.,TRBJ2-7
TGTGCCAGCAGCCGTAACACAGGCTCCGGTGGGAACACTGAAGCTTTCTTT,CASSRNTGSGGNTEAFF,TRBV7-9,.,.,TRBJ1-1
TGTGCCAGTCTACGAGTCGGAGGAACGATTAGCAATCAGCCCCAGCATTTT,CASLRVGGTISNQPQHF,TRBV28,.,.,TRBJ1-5
TGTGCCAGCAGCTCCGACTCCCTAGGTGGAAACACCATATATTTT,CASSSDSLGGNTIYF,TRBV28,.,.,TRBJ1-3
TGTGCCAGCAGCTTATTTCGCGGCCCTAATGAAAAACTGTTTTTT,CASSLFRGPNEKLFF,TRBV11-2,.,.,TRBJ1-4
TGTGCCAGCAGGCCCGACAGCTTTTACAATGAGCAGTTCTTC,CASRPDSFYNEQFF,TRBV5-6,few,.,TRBJ2-1
TGCAGCGCTAAGACAGGGGGCGGCACTGAAGCTTTCTTT,CSAKTGGGTEAFF,TRBV29-1,many,TRBD1,TRBJ1-1
TGTGCCAGCAGCGTTAGCGGGAGGGCATACAATGAGCAGTTCTTC,CASSVSGRAYNEQFF,TRBV7-3,.,TRBD2,TRBJ2-1
TGTGCCAGCAGTGAAAACGGGGAATATAGCAATCAGCCCCAGCATTTT,CASSENGEYSNQPQHF,TRBV6-1,.,.,TRBJ1-5
TGTGCCAGCAGTTCTCCGACAGGGGGTAAAAACATTCAGTACTTC,CASSSPTGGKNIQYF,TRBV28,once,TRBD1,TRBJ2-4
TGTGCCAGCAGCTTAGACACAGGGTCTGGAAACACCATATATTTT,CASSLDTGSGNTIYF,TRBV7-2,.,.,TRBJ1-3
TGTGCCAGCAGGGGACTAGCGGTCCCCCAAGAGACCCAGTACTTC,CASRGLAVPQETQYF,TRBV7-2,once,TRBD2,TRBJ2-5
TGTGCCAGCAGCTTAGACCGGGGGGCAGGTGGAAACACCATATATTTT,CASSLDRGAGGNTIYF,TRBV7-2,.,.,TRBJ1-3
TGTGCCAGCAGGACGACAGGGGTTGAGCAGTTCTTC,CASRTTGVEQFF,TRBV28,.,TRBD1,TRBJ2-1
TGTGCCAGCAGACAAGGACAGGCCACTGAAGCTTTCTTT,CASRQGQATEAFF,TRBV7-9,.,TRBD1,TRBJ1-1
TGTGCCAGCAGCTTAAATCGCGCCTACGAGCAGTACTTC,CASSLNRAYEQYF,TRBV11-3,.,.,TRBJ2-7
TGCGCCAGCAGCGTCTTAACTAGCGGGAGTAATGAGCAGTTCTTC,CASSVLTSGSNEQFF,TRBV5-1,.,TRBD2,TRBJ2-1
TGTGCCAGCAGCCCGGGACAGGGGGCATCTGGAAACACCATATATTTT,CASSPGQGASGNTIYF,TRBV11-2,.,TRBD1,TRBJ1-3
TGTGCCAGCTCCACCGCGGGCAGGGGACAATCCTACGAGCAGTACTTC,CASSTAGRGQSYEQYF,TRBV18,once,.,TRBJ2-7
TGTGCCAGCGTCGCGAGCGGGAAGTACAATGAGCAGTTCTTC,CASVASGKYNEQFF,TRBV6-6,.,TRBD2,TRBJ2-1
TGCGCCAGCAGGCGGGCGGACCCTTGGGAGACCCAGTACTTC,CASRRADPWETQYF,TRBV5-1,.,.,TRBJ2-5
TGTGCCAGTACAGGGGTTTCGAACGAGCAGTACTTC,CASTGVSNEQYF,TRBV11-2,.,TRBD1,TRBJ2-7
TGTGCCAGCAGTGATTATCGCAATCAGCCCCAGCATTTT,CASSDYRNQPQHF,TRBV6-1,.,.,TRBJ1-5
TGTGCCAGCTCTCCACAGGGGGCTGCAACTAATGAAAAACTGTTTTTT,CASSPQGAATNEKLFF,TRBV18,once,TRBD1,TRBJ1-4
TGTGCCAGCAGCTTAGAGGGCGGGGACTACAATGAGCAGTTCTTC,CASSLEGGDYNEQFF,TRBV7-8,few,.,TRBJ2-1
TGTGCCAGCAGCGGACAGGGTACCGCTGAAGCTTTCTTT,CASSGQGTAEAFF,TRBV2,.,TRBD1,TRBJ1-1
TGTGCCAGCAGCGGTCGGCGGGAGAGTCTGGACGAGCAGTACTTC,CASSGRRESLDEQYF,TRBV5-4,.,TRBD2,TRBJ2-7
TGTGCCAGCAGTTCCTATAATAGCGGGAGGGCCGGGACAGATACGCAGTATTTT,CASSSYNSGRAGTDTQYF,TRBV27,.,TRBD2,TRBJ2-3
TGTGCCGGCAGCCGGACTAGCCTTAGCACAGATACGCAGTATTTT,CAGSRTSLSTDTQYF,TRBV5-6,.,TRBD2,TRBJ2-3
TGTGCCAGCAGCTTAACTAGCGGGTACCAAGAGACCCAGTACTTC,CASSLTSGYQETQYF,TRBV7-6,.,TRBD2,TRBJ2-5
TGTGCCAGCAGTTACTCGGGGCGGGAGGGTATAAACGAGCAGTACTTC,CASSYSGREGINEQYF,TRBV6-6,.,TRBD2,TRBJ2-7
TGTGCCAGTCGGGACAGACAAAATCAGCCCCAGCATTTT,CASRDRQNQPQHF,TRBV19,few,TRBD1,TRBJ1-5
TGCGCCAGCAGTCGTACAGGGGAGGTTGGCCAGCCCCAGCATTTT,CASSRTGEVGQPQHF,TRBV5-1,.,TRBD1,TRBJ1-5
TGTGCCAGCAGCGTGTCGGGACAGGGAAGCACCGGGGAGCTGTTTTTT,CASSVSGQGSTGELFF,TRBV9,.,TRBD1,TRBJ2-2
TGTGCCAGCAGCTTAGTGCGGGAGTTCACCGGGGAGCTGTTTTTT,CASSLVREFTGELFF,TRBV7-2,.,TRBD2,TRBJ2-2
TGTGCCAGCAGGCGGGCTGGCCCGATGGGCACAGATACGCAGTATTTT,CASRRAGPMGTDTQYF,TRBV27,.,.,TRBJ2-3
TGTGCCAGCAGCTTAGAAGACAGGGTTGCGTACTTC,CASSLEDRVAYF,TRBV7-9,once,TRBD1,TRBJ2-7
TGTGCCTGGAGTGCAGTGGGAGGCTCCTACAATGAGCAGTTCTTC,CAWSAVGGSYNEQFF,TRBV30,few,.,TRBJ2-1
TGTGCCAGCAGTGGCGGACAGGGTGGCAATCAGCCCCAGCATTTT,CASSGGQGGNQPQHF,TRBV6-5,few,TRBD1,TRBJ1-5
TGTGCCAGCAGCTTTTGGACTAGCGGGGGTTCCTACGAGCAGTACTTC,CASSFWTSGGSYEQYF,TRBV7-2,.,TRBD2,TRBJ2-7
TGCGCCAGCAGCCAAGTACTTTGGGAGGAGAATGAAAAACTGTTTTTT,CASSQVLWEENEKLFF,TRBV4-3,.,.,TRBJ1-4
TGCAGCGTTGAATCCACGGGAACTAGCACAGATACGCAGTATTTT,CSVESTGTSTDTQYF,TRBV29-1,few,.,TRBJ2-3
TGCAGCGTGGTCCTAGGGGGGGTTAACGCTGAAGCTTTCTTT,CSVVLGGVNAEAFF,TRBV29-1,.,.,TRBJ1-1
TGTGCCATCAGTGACGATGCCCAGGCCTACGAGCAGTACTTC,CAISDDAQAYEQYF,TRBV10-3,.,.,TRBJ2-7
TGTGCCAGCAGCAACCTTGGGGGAGGTGAGCAGTTCTTC,CASSNLGGGEQFF,TRBV21-1,.,.,TRBJ2-1
TGCACCAGCAGCCGACCCGATCTGGGACAGGCCGCGTACACCGGGGAGCTGTTTTTT,CTSSRPDLGQAAYTGELFF,TRBV1,.,.,TRBJ2-2
TGTGCCAGCAGCCTCTCCAATAGCGGGAGCATGGAGACCCAGTACTTC,CASSLSNSGSMETQYF,TRBV6-6,.,TRBD2,TRBJ2-5
TGTGCCAGCAGTCCTGACAGGCTGAACACTGAAGCTTTCTTT,CASSPDRLNTEAFF,TRBV27,.,.,TRBJ1-1